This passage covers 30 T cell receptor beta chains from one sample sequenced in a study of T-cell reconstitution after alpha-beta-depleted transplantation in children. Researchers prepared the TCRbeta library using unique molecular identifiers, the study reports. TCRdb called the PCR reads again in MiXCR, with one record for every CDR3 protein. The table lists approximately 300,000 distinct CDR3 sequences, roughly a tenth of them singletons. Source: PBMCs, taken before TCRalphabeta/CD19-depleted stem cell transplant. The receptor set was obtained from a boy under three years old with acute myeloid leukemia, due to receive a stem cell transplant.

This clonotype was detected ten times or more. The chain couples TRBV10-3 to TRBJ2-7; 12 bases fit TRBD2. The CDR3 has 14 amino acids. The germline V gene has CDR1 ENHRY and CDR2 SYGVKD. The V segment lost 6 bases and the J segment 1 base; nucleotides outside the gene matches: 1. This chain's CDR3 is CAIRLAGGSYEQYF. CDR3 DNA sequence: TGTGCCATCAGACTAGCGGGAGGTTCCTACGAGCAGTACTTC.

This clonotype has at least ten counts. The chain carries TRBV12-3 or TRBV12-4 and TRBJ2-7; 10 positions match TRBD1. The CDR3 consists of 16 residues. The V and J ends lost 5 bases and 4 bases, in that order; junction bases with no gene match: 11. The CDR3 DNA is TGTGCCAGCAGTCTGCGCCGGGACAGGGGACATTACGAGCAGTACTTC. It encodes CASSLRRDRGHYEQYF.

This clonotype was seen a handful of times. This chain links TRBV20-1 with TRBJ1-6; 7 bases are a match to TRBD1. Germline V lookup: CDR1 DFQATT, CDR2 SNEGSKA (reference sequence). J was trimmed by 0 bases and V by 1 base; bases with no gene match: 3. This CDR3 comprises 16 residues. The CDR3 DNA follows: TGCAGTGCTAGAGTCCCAGGGGGCTCCTATAATTCACCCCTCCACTTT. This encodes CSARVPGGSYNSPLHF.

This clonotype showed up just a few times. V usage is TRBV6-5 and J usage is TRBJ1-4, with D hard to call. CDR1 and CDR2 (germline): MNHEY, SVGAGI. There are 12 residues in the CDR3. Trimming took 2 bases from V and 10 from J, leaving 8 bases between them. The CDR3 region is CASSYPTGKLFF. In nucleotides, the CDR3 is TGTGCCAGCAGTTACCCGACCGGAAAACTGTTTTTT.

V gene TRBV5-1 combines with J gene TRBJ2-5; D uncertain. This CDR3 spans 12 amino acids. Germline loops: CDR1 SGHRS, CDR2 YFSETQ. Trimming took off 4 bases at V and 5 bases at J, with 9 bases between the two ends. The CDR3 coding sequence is TGCGCCAGCAGCGGGATTGGGGAGACCCAGTACTTC. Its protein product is CASSGIGETQYF.

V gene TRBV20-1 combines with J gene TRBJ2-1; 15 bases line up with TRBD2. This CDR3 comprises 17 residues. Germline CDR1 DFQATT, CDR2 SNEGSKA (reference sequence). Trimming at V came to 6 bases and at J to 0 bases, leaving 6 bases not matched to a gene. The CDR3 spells CSATGLAGGSSYNEQFF. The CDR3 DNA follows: TGCAGTGCAACCGGACTAGCGGGAGGGAGCTCCTACAATGAGCAGTTCTTC.

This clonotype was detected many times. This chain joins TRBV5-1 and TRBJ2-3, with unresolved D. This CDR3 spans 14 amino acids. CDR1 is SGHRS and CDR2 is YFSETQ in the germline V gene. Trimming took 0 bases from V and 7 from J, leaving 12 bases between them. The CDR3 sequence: CASSLAFGPHTQYF. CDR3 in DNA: TGCGCCAGCAGCTTGGCCTTTGGCCCCCATACGCAGTATTTT. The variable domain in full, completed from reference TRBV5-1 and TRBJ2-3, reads KAGVTQTPRYLIKTRGQQVTLSCSPISGHRSVSWYQQTPGQGLQFLFEYFSETQRNKGNFPGRFSGRQFSNSRSEMNVSTLELGDSALYLCASSLAFGPHTQYFGPGTRLTVL.

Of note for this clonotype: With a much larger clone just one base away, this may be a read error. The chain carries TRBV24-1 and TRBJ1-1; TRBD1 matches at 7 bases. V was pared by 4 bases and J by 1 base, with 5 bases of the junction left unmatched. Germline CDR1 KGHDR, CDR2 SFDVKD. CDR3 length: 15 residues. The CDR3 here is CATSEAGTANTEAFF. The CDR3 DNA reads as TGTGCCACCAGTGAAGCCGGGACAGCGAACACTGAAGCTTTCTTT.

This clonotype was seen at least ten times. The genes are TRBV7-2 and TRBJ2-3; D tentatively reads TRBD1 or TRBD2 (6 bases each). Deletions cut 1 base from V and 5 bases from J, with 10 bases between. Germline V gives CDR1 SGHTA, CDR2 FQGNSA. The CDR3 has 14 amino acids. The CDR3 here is CASSLGGAVDTQYF. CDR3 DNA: TGTGCCAGCAGCTTAGGGGGGGCGGTAGATACGCAGTATTTT.

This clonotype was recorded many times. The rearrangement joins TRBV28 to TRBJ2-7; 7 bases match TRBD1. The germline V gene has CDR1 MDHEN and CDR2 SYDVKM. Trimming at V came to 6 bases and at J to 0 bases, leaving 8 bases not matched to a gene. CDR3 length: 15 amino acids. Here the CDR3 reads CASRIDRVPSYEQYF. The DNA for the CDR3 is TGTGCCAGCAGGATTGACAGGGTACCCTCCTACGAGCAGTACTTC.

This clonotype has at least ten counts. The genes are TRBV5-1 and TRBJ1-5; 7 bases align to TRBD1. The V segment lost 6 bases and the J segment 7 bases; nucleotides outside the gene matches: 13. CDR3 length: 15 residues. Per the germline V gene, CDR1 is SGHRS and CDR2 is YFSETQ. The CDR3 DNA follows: TGCGCCAGCACGCCTAAACAGGGGACGGAGCAGCCCCAGCATTTT. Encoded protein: CASTPKQGTEQPQHF.

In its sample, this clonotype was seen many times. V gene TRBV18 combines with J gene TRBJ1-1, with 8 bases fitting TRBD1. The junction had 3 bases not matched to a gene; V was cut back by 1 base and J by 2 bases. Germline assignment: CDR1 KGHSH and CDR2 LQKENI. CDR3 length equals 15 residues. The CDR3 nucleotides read TGTGCCAGCTCACCACGGACAGGGCGCAACACTGAAGCTTTCTTT. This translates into CASSPRTGRNTEAFF.

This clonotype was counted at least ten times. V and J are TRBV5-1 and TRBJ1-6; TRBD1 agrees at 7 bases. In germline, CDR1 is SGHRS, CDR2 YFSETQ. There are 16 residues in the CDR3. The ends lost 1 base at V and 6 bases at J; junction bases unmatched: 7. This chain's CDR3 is CASSLYGTESNSPLHF. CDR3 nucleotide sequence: TGCGCCAGCAGCTTGTACGGGACAGAAAGTAATTCACCCCTCCACTTT.

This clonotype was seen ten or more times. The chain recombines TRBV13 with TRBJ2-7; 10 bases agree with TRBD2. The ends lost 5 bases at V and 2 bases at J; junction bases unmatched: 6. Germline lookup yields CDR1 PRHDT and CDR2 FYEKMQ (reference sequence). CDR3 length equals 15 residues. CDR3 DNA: TGTGCCAGCAGCCCCGGACTAGCGGTTACCTACGAGCAGTACTTC. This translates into CASSPGLAVTYEQYF.

Here the CDR3 reads CASSWRTPSGAGELFF. The CDR3 nucleotides are TGCGCCAGCAGCTGGAGGACACCGTCGGGGGCCGGGGAGCTGTTTTTT. The chain recombines TRBV5-1 with TRBJ2-2; tentatively, D is TRBD2 (6 bases). Germline assignment: CDR1 SGHRS and CDR2 YFSETQ. The CDR3 has 16 residues. V dropped 3 bases and J dropped 6 bases, with 18 bases sitting between them. Full variable domain (missing parts from reference TRBV5-1 and TRBJ2-2): KAGVTQTPRYLIKTRGQQVTLSCSPISGHRSVSWYQQTPGQGLQFLFEYFSETQRNKGNFPGRFSGRQFSNSRSEMNVSTLELGDSALYLCASSWRTPSGAGELFFGEGSRLTVL.

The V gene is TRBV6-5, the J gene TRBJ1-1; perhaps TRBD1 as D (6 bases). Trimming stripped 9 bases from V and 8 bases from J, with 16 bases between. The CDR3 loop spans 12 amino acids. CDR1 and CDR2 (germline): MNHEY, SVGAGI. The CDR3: CASKKQGLEAFF. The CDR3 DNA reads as TGTGCCAGTAAGAAACAGGGTCTCGAAGCTTTCTTT.

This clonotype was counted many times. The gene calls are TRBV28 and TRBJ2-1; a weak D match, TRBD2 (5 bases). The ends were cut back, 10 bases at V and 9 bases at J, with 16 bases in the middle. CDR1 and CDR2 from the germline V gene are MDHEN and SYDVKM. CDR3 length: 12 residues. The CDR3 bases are TGTGCCACCTCGGAGCGGCCGGGTGAGCAGTTCTTC. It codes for CATSERPGEQFF.

The CDR3 spells CASSPTSGRGEQYF. CDR3 bases: TGTGCCAGCAGCCCCACTAGCGGGAGAGGCGAGCAGTACTTC. This chain uses TRBV7-2 with TRBJ2-7; 11 positions agree with TRBD2. Germline V gene lookup returns CDR1 SGHTA and CDR2 FQGNSA. The CDR3 spans 14 residues. J was trimmed by 6 bases and V by 5 bases; bases with no gene match: 6.

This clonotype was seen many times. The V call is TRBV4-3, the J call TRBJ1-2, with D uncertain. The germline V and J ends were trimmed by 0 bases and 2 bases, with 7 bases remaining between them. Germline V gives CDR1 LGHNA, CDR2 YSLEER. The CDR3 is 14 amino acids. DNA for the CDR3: TGCGCCAGCAGCCAAGAGGTCCGAAACTATGGCTACACCTTC. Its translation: CASSQEVRNYGYTF.

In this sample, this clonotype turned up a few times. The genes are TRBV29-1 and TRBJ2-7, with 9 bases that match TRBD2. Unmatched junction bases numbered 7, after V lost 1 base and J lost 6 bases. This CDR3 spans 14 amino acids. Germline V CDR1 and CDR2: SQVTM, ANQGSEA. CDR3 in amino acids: CSVEVGGRVREQYF. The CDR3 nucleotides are TGCAGCGTTGAAGTTGGCGGGAGGGTACGCGAGCAGTACTTC.

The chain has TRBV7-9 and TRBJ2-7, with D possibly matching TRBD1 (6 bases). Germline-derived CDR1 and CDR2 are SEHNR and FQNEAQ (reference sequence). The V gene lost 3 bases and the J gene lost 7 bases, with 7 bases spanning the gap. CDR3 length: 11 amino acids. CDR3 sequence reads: CASSFTGEQYF. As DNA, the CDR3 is TGTGCCAGCAGCTTTACAGGGGAGCAGTACTTC.

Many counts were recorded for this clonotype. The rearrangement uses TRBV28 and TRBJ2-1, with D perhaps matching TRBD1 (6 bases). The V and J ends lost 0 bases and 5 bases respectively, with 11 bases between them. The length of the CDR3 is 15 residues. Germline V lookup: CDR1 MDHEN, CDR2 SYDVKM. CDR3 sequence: CASSLWETGHNEQFF. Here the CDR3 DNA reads TGTGCCAGCAGTTTATGGGAGACAGGTCACAATGAGCAGTTCTTC.

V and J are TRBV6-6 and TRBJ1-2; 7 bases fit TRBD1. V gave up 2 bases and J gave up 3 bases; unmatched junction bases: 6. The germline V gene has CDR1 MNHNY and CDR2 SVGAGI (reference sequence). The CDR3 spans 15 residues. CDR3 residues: CASSYGAGGDYGYTF. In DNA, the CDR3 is TGTGCCAGCAGTTACGGGGCAGGGGGTGACTATGGCTACACCTTC.

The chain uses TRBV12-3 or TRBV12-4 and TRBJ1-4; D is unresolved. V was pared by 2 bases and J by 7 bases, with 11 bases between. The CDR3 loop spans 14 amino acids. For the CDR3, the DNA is TGTGCCAGCAGTTTAAACTACGGGAGTGAAAAACTGTTTTTT. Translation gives CASSLNYGSEKLFF.

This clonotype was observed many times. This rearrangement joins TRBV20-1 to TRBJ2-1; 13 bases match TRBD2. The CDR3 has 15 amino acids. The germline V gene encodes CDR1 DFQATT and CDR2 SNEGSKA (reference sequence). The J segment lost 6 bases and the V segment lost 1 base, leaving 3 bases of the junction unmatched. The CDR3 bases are TGCAGTGCTAGAGGGACTAGCGGGAGTGCCAATGAGCAGTTCTTC. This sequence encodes CSARGTSGSANEQFF.

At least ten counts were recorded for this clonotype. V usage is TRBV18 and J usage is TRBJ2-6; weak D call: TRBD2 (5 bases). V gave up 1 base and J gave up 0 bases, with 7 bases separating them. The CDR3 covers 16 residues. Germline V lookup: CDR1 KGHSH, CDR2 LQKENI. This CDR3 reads CASSPQAGSGANVLTF. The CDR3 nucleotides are TGTGCCAGCTCACCACAGGCGGGCTCTGGGGCCAACGTCCTGACTTTC.

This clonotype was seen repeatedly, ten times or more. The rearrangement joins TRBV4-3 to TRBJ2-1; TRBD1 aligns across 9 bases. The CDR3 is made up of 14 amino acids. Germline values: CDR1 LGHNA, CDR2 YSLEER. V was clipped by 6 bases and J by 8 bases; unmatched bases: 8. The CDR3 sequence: CASRTGQGADEQFF. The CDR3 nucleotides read TGCGCCAGCAGAACGGGACAGGGAGCGGATGAGCAGTTCTTC.

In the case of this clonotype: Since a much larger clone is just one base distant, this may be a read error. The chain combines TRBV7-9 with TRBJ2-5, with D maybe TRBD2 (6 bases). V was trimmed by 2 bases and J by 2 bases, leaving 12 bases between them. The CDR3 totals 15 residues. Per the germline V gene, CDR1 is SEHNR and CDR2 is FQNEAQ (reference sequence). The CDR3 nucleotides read TGTGCCAGCAGCTTATTGCCTGCGGGACAAGAGACCCAGTACTTC. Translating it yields CASSLLPAGQETQYF.

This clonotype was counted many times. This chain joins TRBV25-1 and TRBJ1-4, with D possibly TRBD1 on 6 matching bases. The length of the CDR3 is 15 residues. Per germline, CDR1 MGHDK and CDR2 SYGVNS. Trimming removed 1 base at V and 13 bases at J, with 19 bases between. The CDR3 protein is CASSESDRRGGSLFF. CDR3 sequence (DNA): TGTGCCAGCAGTGAATCCGACAGGAGGGGCGGATCACTGTTTTTT. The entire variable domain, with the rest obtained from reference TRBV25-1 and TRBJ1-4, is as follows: EADIYQTPRYLVIGTGKKITLECSQTMGHDKMYWYQQDPGMELHLIHYSYGVNSTEKGDLSSESTVSRIRTEHFPLTLESARPSHTSQYLCASSESDRRGGSLFFGSGTQLSVL.

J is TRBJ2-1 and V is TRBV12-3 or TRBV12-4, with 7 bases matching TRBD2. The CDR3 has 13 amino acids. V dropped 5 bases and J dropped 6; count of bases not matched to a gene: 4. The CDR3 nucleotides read TGTGCCAGCAGTCGTAGCGGGTTCAATGAGCAGTTCTTC. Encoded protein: CASSRSGFNEQFF.